These 22 T cell receptor beta chains originate from one sample sequenced in a study of blood T cell repertoires in COVID-19. The assay was immunoSEQ multiplex PCR, and TCRdb's table has in-frame clones only and misses some. The data show approximately 440,000 clones, with around 90% seen just once and around 0.7% held by the top ten. Sequencing was carried out using PBMCs or T cells enriched from blood (not recorded which). These TCRs come from a woman under 30 who had recovered from COVID-19.

CDR3 DNA sequence: TGTGCCAGCAGTTTCGGGAGAGGGAGCGCGGGAGCTGAAGCTTTCTTT. Protein sequence: CASSFGRGSAGAEAFF. V and J are TRBV27 and TRBJ1-1; D ambiguous. CDR3 length equals 16 residues. Germline values: CDR1 MNHEY, CDR2 SMNVEV (reference sequence). V was trimmed by 3 bases and J by 6 bases, leaving 20 bases between them.

The J gene is TRBJ2-7, the V gene TRBV5-5; 10 nucleotides match TRBD1. CDR1 is SGHKS, CDR2 YYEKEE, per germline (reference sequence). The CDR3 sequence is 17 residues long. V lost 4 bases, J lost 7 bases, and 17 bases stayed unmatched. CDR3 residues: CASSSPRTGGIYGEQYF. CDR3 DNA sequence: TGTGCCAGCAGCAGCCCTAGGACAGGGGGGATCTACGGTGAGCAGTACTTC.

The rearrangement joins TRBV6-1 to TRBJ1-1, with D perhaps TRBD1 (5 bases). This CDR3 region has 13 residues. The V end was cut by 3 bases, the J end by 6 bases, with 11 bases between. The germline gives CDR1 MNHNS, CDR2 SASEGT. CDR3 protein: CASSDLGGAEAFF. Here the CDR3 DNA reads TGTGCCAGCAGTGACCTAGGAGGGGCTGAAGCTTTCTTT.

V is TRBV6-5 and J is TRBJ1-2, with TRBD1 matching 7 bases. The CDR3 is 14 residues long. Per the germline V gene, CDR1 is MNHEY and CDR2 is SVGAGI. With 6 bases clipped from V and 4 bases from J, the junction kept 8 bases outside the gene matches. The CDR3 sequence: CASSRGGSTYGYTF. CDR3 bases: TGTGCCAGCAGCCGAGGGGGCAGTACCTATGGCTACACCTTC.

The V and J genes are TRBV5-1 and TRBJ2-2; unclear D gene. Between the trimmed V and J ends, which lost 4 bases and 6 bases, there was a span of 13 bases. The CDR3 sequence is 14 residues long. Germline CDR1 reads SGHRS; CDR2 reads YFSETQ. The CDR3 DNA sequence: TGCGCCAGCAGCCCGCACCCAAGCCCCGGGGAGCTGTTTTTT. Protein sequence: CASSPHPSPGELFF.

V is TRBV19 and J is TRBJ2-3; maybe TRBD2 (6 bases). Trimming shortened V by 5 bases and J by 0 bases, and 18 bases separated the two germline ends. The CDR3 contains 17 residues. The germline V gene encodes CDR1 LNHDA and CDR2 SQIVND (reference sequence). CDR3 loop: CASSFPGTPHSTDTQYF. The CDR3 region has the DNA TGTGCCAGTAGTTTTCCTGGGACTCCTCATAGCACAGATACGCAGTATTTT.

The chain joins TRBV19 to TRBJ2-3; D ambiguous. Trimming shortened V by 3 bases and J by 7 bases, and 8 bases separated the two germline ends. Germline CDR1 and CDR2: LNHDA and SQIVND (reference sequence). There are 12 residues in the CDR3. The CDR3 here is CASSIWAHTQYF. The CDR3 coding sequence is TGTGCCAGTAGTATCTGGGCACATACGCAGTATTTT.

The gene calls are TRBV27 and TRBJ1-5; the D is unclear. This CDR3 contains 12 residues. The germline V gene encodes CDR1 MNHEY and CDR2 SMNVEV (reference sequence). V gave up 6 bases and J gave up 3 bases, with 6 bases separating them. The CDR3 nucleotides are TGTGCCAGCAGGACTTACAATCAGCCCCAGCATTTT. Translation: CASRTYNQPQHF.

The rearrangement joins TRBV15 to TRBJ2-5; D is uncertain. V was shortened by 0 bases and J by 5 bases, with 10 bases between the two germline ends. Germline values: CDR1 LNHNV, CDR2 YYDKDF (reference sequence). The CDR3 loop spans 14 amino acids. Here the CDR3 reads CATSRDLSSETQYF. The CDR3 bases are TGTGCCACCAGCAGAGATTTGAGCTCCGAGACCCAGTACTTC.

Regarding this clone: This sample also contains other DNA sequences that code for the same CDR3. This chain connects TRBV6-5 to TRBJ2-5; 7 bases map to TRBD2. After removal of 3 bases from V and 4 bases from J, the junction contained 5 bases not matched to a gene. The CDR3 length is 14 residues. From germline, CDR1 is MNHEY and CDR2 SVGAGI. Written as DNA, the CDR3 is TGTGCCAGCAGTTATTTGGGGGGGGGAGAGACCCAGTACTTC. It yields the protein CASSYLGGGETQYF.

J is TRBJ2-3 and V is TRBV10-2, with no clear D. The CDR3 has 15 amino acids. V lost 0 bases to trimming and J lost 4 bases, with 11 bases between them. Germline V gene data show CDR1 as WSHSY and CDR2 as SAAADI. In nucleotides, the CDR3 is TGCGCCAGCAGTGAGTCGACAATAAAACCAGATACGCAGTATTTT. Protein product: CASSESTIKPDTQYF.

The chain uses TRBV6-5 and TRBJ1-5; 8 bases fit TRBD1. This CDR3 is 15 amino acids long. The germline CDR1 and CDR2 sequences are MNHEY and SVGAGI. V was clipped by 5 bases and J by 5 bases; unmatched bases: 8. CDR3: CASSPTGGYDQPQHF. Here the CDR3 DNA reads TGTGCCAGCAGTCCTACAGGGGGATATGATCAGCCCCAGCATTTT.

This chain uses TRBV28 with TRBJ2-7, with D perhaps TRBD2 (7 bases). CDR1 is MDHEN and CDR2 is SYDVKM in the germline V gene. The CDR3 sequence is 15 residues long. V was pared by 3 bases and J by 5 bases, with 17 bases between. The CDR3 coding sequence is TGTGCCAGCAGTTTGGGGGGGGGCGCGGAGGACGAGCAGTACTTC. Residues: CASSLGGGAEDEQYF. The full variable domain, in which reference TRBV28 and TRBJ2-7 provide the parts outside the CDR3, is DVKVTQSSRYLVKRTGEKVFLECVQDMDHENMFWYRQDPGLGLRLIYFSYDVKMKEKGDIPEGYSVSREKKERFSLILESASTNQTSMYLCASSLGGGAEDEQYFGPGTRLTVT.

The V and J genes are TRBV4-1 and TRBJ2-2; no reliable D call. Trimming took 0 bases from V and 4 from J, leaving 6 bases between them. CDR3 length: 14 amino acids. CDR1 is MGHRA and CDR2 is YSYEKL in the germline V gene. The CDR3 here is CASSQDRITGELFF. The CDR3 coding sequence is TGCGCCAGCAGCCAAGACAGAATCACCGGGGAGCTGTTTTTT.

The chain uses TRBV7-9 and TRBJ1-1; TRBD1 matches 7 bases. Looked up from germline, CDR1 is SEHNR and CDR2 is FQNEAQ (reference sequence). V was clipped by 2 bases and J by 1 base; unmatched bases: 10. CDR3 length equals 17 residues. CDR3 protein: CASSLSTWGQRNTEAFF. For the CDR3, the DNA is TGTGCCAGCAGCTTATCCACATGGGGACAGCGGAACACTGAAGCTTTCTTT.

The chain employs TRBV19 and TRBJ1-3, with D unresolved. V was shortened by 1 base and J by 8 bases, with 15 bases between the two germline ends. The CDR3 loop spans 15 amino acids. Germline V gene lookup returns CDR1 LNHDA and CDR2 SQIVND (reference sequence). Written as DNA, the CDR3 is TGTGCCAGTAGTATAGGCTACAGTGTCGGGGACACCATATATTTT. Its translation is CASSIGYSVGDTIYF.

V gene TRBV7-2 combines with J gene TRBJ2-3; D possibly corresponds to TRBD2 (5 bases). Trimming stripped 1 base from V and 0 bases from J, with 8 bases between. In germline, CDR1 is SGHTA, CDR2 FQGNSA. The CDR3 loop spans 15 amino acids. CDR3 nucleotides: TGTGCCAGCAGCTTAGGTCGGACTAGCACAGATACGCAGTATTTT. This encodes CASSLGRTSTDTQYF. Looking up the rest from reference TRBV7-2 and TRBJ2-3 gives the full variable domain: GAGVSQSPSNKVTEKGKDVELRCDPISGHTALYWYRQSLGQGLEFLIYFQGNSAPDKSGLPSDRFSAERTGGSVSTLTIQRTQQEDSAVYLCASSLGRTSTDTQYFGPGTRLTVL.

The genes are TRBV5-6 and TRBJ2-1; TRBD2 matches 13 bases. Germline V gene lookup returns CDR1 SGHDT and CDR2 YYEEEE. This CDR3 is built from 16 residues. The V segment lost 1 base and the J segment 8 bases; nucleotides outside the gene matches: 6. In DNA, the CDR3 is TGTGCCAGCAGCTTGTTGACTAGCGGGGGGAGGTATGAGCAGTTCTTC. Translation gives CASSLLTSGGRYEQFF.

The chain couples TRBV19 to TRBJ1-5; no clear D gene. The V gene's germline CDR1 is LNHDA and CDR2 SQIVND (reference sequence). The CDR3 is made up of 11 amino acids. The V gene lost 5 bases and the J gene lost 9 bases, with 8 bases spanning the gap. This CDR3 reads CASSSTGPQHF. The CDR3 DNA sequence: TGTGCCAGTAGTTCGACGGGGCCCCAGCATTTT.

The genes are TRBV5-1 and TRBJ2-7; TRBD1 might be the D (6 bases). The CDR3 has 19 amino acids. Germline V CDR1 and CDR2: SGHRS, YFSETQ. V gave up 4 bases and J gave up 0 bases, with 26 bases separating them. The CDR3, as DNA: TGCGCCAGCAGCCTAAGGACGAACGCTAAAGGGGGAATCTCCTACGAGCAGTACTTC. Translating it yields CASSLRTNAKGGISYEQYF.

The V call is TRBV18, the J call TRBJ1-1, with a possible D match to TRBD1 (6 bases). The CDR3 is made up of 17 amino acids. V was trimmed by 2 bases and J by 2 bases, leaving 18 bases between them. Germline V gene data show CDR1 as KGHSH and CDR2 as LQKENI. CDR3 sequence: CASSPAPLTGPNTEAFF. DNA of the CDR3: TGTGCCAGCTCACCAGCACCTCTTACAGGGCCCAACACTGAAGCTTTCTTT.

This sequence joins TRBV5-1 and TRBJ2-3, with D unclear. The germline CDR1 and CDR2 sequences are SGHRS and YFSETQ. This CDR3 contains 11 residues. The germline V and J ends were trimmed by 7 bases and 5 bases, with 8 bases remaining between them. CDR3 nucleotide sequence: TGCGCCAGCGATAACGGAGATACGCAGTATTTT. This codes for CASDNGDTQYF.